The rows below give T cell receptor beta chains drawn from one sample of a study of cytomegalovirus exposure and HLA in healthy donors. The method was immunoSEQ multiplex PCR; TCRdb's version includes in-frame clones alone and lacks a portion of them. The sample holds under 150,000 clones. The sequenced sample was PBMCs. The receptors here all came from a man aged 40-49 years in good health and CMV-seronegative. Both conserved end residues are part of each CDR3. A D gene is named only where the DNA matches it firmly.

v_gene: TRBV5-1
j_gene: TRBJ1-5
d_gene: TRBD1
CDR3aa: CASSETGGHQPQHF
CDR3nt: TGCGCCAGCAGCGAGACAGGGGGCCATCAGCCCCAGCATTTT

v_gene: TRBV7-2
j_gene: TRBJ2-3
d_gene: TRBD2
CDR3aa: CASSLVGLAGSTDTQYF
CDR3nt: TGTGCCAGCAGCTTAGTGGGACTAGCGGGGAGCACAGATACGCAGTATTTT

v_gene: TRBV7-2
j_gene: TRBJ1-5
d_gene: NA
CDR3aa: CASSFRDSNQPQHF
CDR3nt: TGTGCCAGCAGCTTCAGGGATAGCAATCAGCCCCAGCATTTT

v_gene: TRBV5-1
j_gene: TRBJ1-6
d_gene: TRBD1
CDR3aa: CASSVQGSGSPLHF
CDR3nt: TGCGCCAGCAGCGTACAGGGGTCGGGGTCACCCCTCCACTTT

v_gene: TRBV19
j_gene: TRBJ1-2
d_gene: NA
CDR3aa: CASMAGNYGYTF
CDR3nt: TGTGCCAGTATGGCGGGGAACTATGGCTACACCTTC

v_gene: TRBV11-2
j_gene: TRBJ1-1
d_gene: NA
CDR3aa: CASSLGSWGVNTEAFF
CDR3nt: TGTGCCAGCAGCTTAGGGAGTTGGGGAGTGAACACTGAAGCTTTCTTT

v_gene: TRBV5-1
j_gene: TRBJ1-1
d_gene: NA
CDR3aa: CASSLRQDTSAFF
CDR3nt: TGCGCCAGCAGCCTACGACAGGATACGTCAGCTTTCTTT

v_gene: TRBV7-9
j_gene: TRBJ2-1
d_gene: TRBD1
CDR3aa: CASSWDRVAYNEQFF
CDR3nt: TGTGCCAGCAGCTGGGACAGGGTGGCCTACAATGAGCAGTTCTTC

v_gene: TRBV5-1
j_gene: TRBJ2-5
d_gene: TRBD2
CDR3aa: CASSLETSGGLGNKETQYF
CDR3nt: TGCGCCAGCAGCCTTGAGACTAGCGGGGGGCTTGGAAATAAAGAGACCCAGTACTTC

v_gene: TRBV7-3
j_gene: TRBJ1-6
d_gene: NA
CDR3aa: CASSLENSPLHF
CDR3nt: TGTGCCAGCAGCTTGGAGAATTCACCCCTCCACTTT

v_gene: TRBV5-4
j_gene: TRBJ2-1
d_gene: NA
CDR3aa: CASSADPAEQFF
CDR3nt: TGTGCCAGCAGCGCGGATCCGGCAGAGCAGTTCTTC

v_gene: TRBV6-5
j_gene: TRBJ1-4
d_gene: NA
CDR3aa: CASSYGITGRNEKLFF
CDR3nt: TGTGCCAGCAGTTACGGGATAACAGGACGTAATGAAAAACTGTTTTTT

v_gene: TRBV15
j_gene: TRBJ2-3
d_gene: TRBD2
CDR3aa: CATSRGPWSGGTDTQYF
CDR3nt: TGTGCCACCAGCAGAGGCCCCTGGAGCGGGGGCACAGATACGCAGTATTTT

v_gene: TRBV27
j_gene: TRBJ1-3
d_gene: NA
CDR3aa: CASSFRAGNTIYF
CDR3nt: TGTGCCAGCAGTTTCAGGGCTGGAAACACCATATATTTT

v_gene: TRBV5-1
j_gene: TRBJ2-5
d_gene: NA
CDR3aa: CASSLSIQATQETQYF
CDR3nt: TGCGCCAGCAGCTTGTCCATCCAGGCTACACAAGAGACCCAGTACTTC

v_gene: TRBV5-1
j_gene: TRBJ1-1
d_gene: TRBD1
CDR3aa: CASSLAPQGVNTEAFF
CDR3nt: TGCGCCAGCAGCTTGGCACCTCAGGGGGTGAACACTGAAGCTTTCTTT

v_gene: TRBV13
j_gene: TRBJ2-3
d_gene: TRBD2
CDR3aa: CASSFGTSGGRPNLDTQYF
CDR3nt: TGTGCCAGCAGCTTCGGGACTAGCGGGGGGCGACCTAATTTGGATACGCAGTATTTT

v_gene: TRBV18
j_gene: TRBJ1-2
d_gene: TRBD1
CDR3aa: CASSPRDRNNYGYTF
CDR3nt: TGTGCCAGCTCACCCCGGGACAGGAATAACTATGGCTACACCTTC

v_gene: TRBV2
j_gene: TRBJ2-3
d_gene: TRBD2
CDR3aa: CASSVGGGMTDTQYF
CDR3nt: TGTGCCAGCAGTGTCGGGGGGGGGATGACAGATACGCAGTATTTT

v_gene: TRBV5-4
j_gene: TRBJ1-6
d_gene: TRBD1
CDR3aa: CASSRPDRGGGSPLHF
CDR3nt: TGTGCCAGCAGCCGCCCGGACAGGGGAGGTGGTTCACCCCTCCACTTT

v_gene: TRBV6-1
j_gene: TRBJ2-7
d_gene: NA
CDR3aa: CASSIGTYEQYF
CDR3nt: TGTGCCAGCAGTATCGGGACCTACGAGCAGTACTTC

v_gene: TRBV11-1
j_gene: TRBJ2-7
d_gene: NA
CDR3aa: CASQRGRGAGEQYF
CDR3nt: TGTGCCAGTCAACGCGGCCGGGGCGCGGGGGAGCAGTACTTC

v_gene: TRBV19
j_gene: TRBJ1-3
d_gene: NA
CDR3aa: CASSTVSGRRNTIYF
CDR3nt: TGTGCCAGTAGTACCGTTTCGGGGAGACGAAACACCATATATTTT

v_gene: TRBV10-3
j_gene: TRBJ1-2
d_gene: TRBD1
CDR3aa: CAISEFRGRDAVDGYTF
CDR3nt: TGTGCCATCAGTGAGTTCAGGGGGCGCGACGCGGTAGATGGCTACACCTTC

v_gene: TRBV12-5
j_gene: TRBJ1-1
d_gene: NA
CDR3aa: CASGLVASGLSTEAFF
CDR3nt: TGTGCTAGTGGTTTGGTAGCCTCGGGTTTGAGCACTGAAGCTTTCTTT

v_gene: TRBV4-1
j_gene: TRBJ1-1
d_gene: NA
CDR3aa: CASSQETTGNTEAFF
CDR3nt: TGTGCCAGCAGCCAAGAGACAACAGGTAACACTGAAGCTTTCTTT

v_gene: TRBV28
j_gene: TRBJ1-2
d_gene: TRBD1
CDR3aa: CASIRQGAGGYTF
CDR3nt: TGTGCCAGCATCCGACAGGGGGCAGGAGGCTACACCTTC

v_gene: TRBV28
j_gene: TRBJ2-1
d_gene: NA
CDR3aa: CASSLSRTFEQFF
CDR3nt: TGTGCCAGCAGTTTATCCAGGACTTTCGAGCAGTTCTTC

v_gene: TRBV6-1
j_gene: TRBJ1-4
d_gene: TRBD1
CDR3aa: CASSVFTGGVDEKLFF
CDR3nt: TGTGCCAGCAGTGTCTTTACAGGGGGCGTAGATGAAAAACTGTTTTTT

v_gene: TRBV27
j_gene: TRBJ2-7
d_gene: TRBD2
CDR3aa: CASSLGLGPYEQYF
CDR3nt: TGTGCCAGCAGTCTGGGACTAGGGCCCTACGAGCAGTACTTC

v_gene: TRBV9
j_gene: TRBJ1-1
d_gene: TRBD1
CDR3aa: CASSVGTGGTEAFF
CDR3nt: TGTGCCAGCAGCGTGGGGACAGGGGGAACTGAAGCTTTCTTT

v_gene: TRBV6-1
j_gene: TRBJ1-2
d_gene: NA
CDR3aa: CASSEAGGDGYTF
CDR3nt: TGTGCCAGCAGTGAAGCTGGCGGGGACGGCTACACCTTC

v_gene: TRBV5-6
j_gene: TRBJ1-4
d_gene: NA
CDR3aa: CASSLQSNEKLFF
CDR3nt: TGTGCCAGCAGCTTACAGTCTAATGAAAAACTGTTTTTT